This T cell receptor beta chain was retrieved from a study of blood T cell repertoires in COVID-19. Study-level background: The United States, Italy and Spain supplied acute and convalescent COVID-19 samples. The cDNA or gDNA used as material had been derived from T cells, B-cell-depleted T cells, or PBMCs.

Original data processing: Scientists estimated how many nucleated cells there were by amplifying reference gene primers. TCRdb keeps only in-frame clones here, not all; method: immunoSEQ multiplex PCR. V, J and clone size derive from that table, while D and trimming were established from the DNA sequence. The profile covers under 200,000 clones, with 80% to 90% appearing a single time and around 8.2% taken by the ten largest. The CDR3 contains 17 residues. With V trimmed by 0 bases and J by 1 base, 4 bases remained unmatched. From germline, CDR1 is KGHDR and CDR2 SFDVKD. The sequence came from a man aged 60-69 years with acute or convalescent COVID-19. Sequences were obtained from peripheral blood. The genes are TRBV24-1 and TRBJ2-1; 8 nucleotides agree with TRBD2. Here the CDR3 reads CATSDLTTSGSYNEQFF. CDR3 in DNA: TGTGCCACCAGTGATTTGACAACTAGCGGATCCTACAATGAGCAGTTCTTC.